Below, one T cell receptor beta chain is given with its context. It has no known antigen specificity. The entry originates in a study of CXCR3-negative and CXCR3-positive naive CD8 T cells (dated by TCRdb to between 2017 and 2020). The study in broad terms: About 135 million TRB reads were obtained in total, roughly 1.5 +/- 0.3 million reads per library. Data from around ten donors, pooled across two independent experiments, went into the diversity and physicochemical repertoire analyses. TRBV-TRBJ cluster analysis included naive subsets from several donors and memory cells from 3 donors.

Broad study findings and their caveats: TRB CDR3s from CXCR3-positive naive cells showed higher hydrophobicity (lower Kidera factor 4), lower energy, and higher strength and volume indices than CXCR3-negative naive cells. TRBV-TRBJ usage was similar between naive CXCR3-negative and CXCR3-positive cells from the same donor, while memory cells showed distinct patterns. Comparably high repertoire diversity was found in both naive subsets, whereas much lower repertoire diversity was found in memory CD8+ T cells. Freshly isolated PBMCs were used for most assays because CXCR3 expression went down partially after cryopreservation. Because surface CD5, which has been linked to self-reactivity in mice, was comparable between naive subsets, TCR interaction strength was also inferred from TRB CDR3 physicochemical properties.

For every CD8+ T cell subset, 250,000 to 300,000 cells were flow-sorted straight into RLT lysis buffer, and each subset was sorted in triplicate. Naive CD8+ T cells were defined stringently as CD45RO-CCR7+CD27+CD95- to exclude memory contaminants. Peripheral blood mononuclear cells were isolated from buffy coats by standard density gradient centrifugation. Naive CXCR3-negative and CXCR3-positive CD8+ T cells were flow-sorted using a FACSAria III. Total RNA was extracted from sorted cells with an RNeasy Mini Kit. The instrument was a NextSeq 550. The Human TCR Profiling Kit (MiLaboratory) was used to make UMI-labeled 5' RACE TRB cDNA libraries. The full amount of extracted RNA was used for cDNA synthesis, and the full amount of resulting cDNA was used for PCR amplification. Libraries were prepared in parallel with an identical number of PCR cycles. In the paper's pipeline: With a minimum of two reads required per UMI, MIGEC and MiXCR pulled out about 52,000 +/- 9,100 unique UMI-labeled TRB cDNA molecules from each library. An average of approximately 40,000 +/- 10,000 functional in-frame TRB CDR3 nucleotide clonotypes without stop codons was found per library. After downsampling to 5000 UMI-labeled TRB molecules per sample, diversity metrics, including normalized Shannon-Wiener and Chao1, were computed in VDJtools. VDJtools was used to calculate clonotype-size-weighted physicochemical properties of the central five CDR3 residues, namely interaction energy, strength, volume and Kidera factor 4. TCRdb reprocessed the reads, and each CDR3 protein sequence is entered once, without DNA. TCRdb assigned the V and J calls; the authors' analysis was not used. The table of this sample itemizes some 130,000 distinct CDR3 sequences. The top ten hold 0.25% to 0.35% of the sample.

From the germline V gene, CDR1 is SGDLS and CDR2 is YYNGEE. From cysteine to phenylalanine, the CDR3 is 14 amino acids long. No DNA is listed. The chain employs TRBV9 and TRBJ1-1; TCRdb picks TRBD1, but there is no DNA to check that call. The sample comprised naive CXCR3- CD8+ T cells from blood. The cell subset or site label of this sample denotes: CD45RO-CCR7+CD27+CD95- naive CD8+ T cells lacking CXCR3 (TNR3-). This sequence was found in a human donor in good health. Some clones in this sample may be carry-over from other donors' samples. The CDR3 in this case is CASSAGTVRTEAFF. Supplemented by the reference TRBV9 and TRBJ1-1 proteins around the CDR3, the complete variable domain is DSGVTQTPKHLITATGQRVTLRCSPRSGDLSVYWYQQSLDQGLQFLIQYYNGEERAKGNILERFSAQQFPDLHSELNLSSLELGDSALYFCASSAGTVRTEAFFGQGTRLTVV.